The entry that follows covers one TCR beta chain sequence. Libraries were prepared by immunoSEQ multiplex PCR; TCRdb keeps only in-frame clonotypes and omits some of them. The data contain a few hundred thousand clones, more than 70% of them singletons. The V end was cut by 4 bases, the J end by 2 bases, with 13 bases between. CDR1 and CDR2 (germline): SGHDT, YYEEEE. CDR3 length equals 14 residues. This sample stems from a study of blood T cell repertoires in COVID-19. The sample was PBMCs or T cells enriched from blood (not recorded which). The clonotype comes from a woman aged 18-29 years who had recovered from COVID-19. V is TRBV5-6 and J is TRBJ2-7; D is uncertain. CDR3 amino acids: CASSHGGGAYEQYF. The CDR3 nucleotides read TGTGCCAGCAGCCACGGCGGTGGAGCCTACGAGCAGTACTTC.